This T cell receptor (beta chain) was recovered during a study of blood T cell repertoires in COVID-19. Turning to the study itself: Sources were T cells, B-cell-depleted T cells, or PBMCs; the material itself was cDNA or gDNA.

In the authors' workflow: Reference gene primers were amplified, and this amplification served to estimate nucleated cell counts. Assay: immunoSEQ multiplex PCR; the TCRdb copy retains only in-frame clones and omits some. Clone size and the V and J calls come from that table; the DNA yielded D and trimming. Among about 430,000 clones listed, roughly 88% were seen once. The CDR3 runs 15 residues. Germline CDR1 SGHAT, CDR2 FQDESV (reference sequence). The ends lost 4 bases at V and 2 bases at J; junction bases unmatched: 7. The clonotype originates from a woman younger than 35 who had been exposed to COVID-19. This chain connects TRBV11-1 to TRBJ2-7; TRBD1 matches at 8 bases. Sequenced sample: PBMCs or T cells enriched from blood (not recorded which). CDR3 protein: CASSSGQGQTYEQYF. The CDR3 DNA reads as TGTGCCAGCAGCTCCGGACAGGGACAGACCTACGAGCAGTACTTC.